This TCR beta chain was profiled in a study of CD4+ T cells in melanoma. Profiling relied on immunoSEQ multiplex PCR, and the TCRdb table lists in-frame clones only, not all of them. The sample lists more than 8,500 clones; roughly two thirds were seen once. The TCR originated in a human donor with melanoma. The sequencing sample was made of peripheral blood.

The CDR3 protein is CASSEAIGTGGYGYTF. Written as DNA, the CDR3 is TGTGCCAGCAGTGAAGCTATTGGGACAGGGGGTTATGGCTACACCTTC. The genes are TRBV6-1 and TRBJ1-2, with TRBD1 matching over 11 bases. This CDR3 spans 16 amino acids. From germline, CDR1 is MNHNS and CDR2 SASEGT. V was clipped by 0 bases and J by 5 bases; unmatched bases: 5.